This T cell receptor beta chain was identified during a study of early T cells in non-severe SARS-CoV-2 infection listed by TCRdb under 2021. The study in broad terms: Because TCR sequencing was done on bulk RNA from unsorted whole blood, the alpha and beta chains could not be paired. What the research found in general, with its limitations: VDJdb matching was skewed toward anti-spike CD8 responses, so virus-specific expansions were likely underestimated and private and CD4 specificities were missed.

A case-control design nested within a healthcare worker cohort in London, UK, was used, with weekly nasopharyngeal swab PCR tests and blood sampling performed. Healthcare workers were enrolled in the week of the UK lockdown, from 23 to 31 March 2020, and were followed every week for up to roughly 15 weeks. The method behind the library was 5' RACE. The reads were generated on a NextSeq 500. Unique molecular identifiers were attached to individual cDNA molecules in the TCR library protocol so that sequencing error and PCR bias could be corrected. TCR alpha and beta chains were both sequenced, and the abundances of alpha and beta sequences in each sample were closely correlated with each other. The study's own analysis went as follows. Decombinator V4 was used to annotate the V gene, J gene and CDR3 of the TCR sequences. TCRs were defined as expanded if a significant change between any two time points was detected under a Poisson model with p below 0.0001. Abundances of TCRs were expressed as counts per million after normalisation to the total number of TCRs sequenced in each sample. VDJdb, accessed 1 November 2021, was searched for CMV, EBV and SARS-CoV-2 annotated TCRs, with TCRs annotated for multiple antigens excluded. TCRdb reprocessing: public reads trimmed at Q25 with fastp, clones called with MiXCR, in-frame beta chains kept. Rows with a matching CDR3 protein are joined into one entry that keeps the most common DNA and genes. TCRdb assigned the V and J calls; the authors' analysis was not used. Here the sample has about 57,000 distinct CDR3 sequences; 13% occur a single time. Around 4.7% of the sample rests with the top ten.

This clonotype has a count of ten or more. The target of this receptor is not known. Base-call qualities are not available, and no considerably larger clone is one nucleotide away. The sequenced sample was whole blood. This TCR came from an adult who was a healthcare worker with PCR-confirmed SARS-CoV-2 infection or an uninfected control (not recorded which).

The nucleotide sequence is TGTGCCAGCACCTGCGGAGCAGCCCAGAAAAAGGGTTCACCCCTCCACTTT. It encodes CASTCGAAQKKGSPLHF. The rearranged segments are TRBV21-1 and TRBJ1-6. TRBV21-1 is termed a pseudogene. The CDR3 contains 17 residues, cysteine and phenylalanine counted. Here the CDR3 DNA is all that survives: 51 bases in frame from base 1.